This TCR beta chain is from a study of PD-1 blockade in classical Hodgkin lymphoma. This CDR3 spans 15 amino acids. Per the germline V gene, CDR1 is LNHDA and CDR2 is SQIVND (reference sequence). J lost 2 bases, V lost 4 bases, and 4 bases had no gene match. Every single patient, without exception, relapsed after autologous stem cell transplantation, and brentuximab vedotin exposure varied. The repertoire was sequenced with immunoSEQ multiplex PCR; TCRdb's copy has only in-frame clones and lacks some. The data contain some 90,000 clones, 92% of them singletons. The material was peripheral blood mononuclear cells (PBMCs), obtained before the second cycle of nivolumab. The sequence was obtained from a human donor with classical Hodgkin lymphoma. The J gene is TRBJ2-3, the V gene TRBV19, with TRBD1 matching over 9 bases. CDR3 residues: CASSKQGALTDTQYF. Written as DNA, the CDR3 is TGTGCCAGTAGTAAACAGGGGGCCCTCACAGATACGCAGTATTTT.